Shown below are 21 T cell receptor beta chains from a single sample sequenced in a study of blood T cells in healthy people across ages. The authors ran a second PCR of 7 to 11 cycles using a sample-barcoded 5' primer and a J-beta primer mix. TCRdb itself ran the 5' RACE reads through MiXCR, one entry per CDR3 protein. The sample lists approximately 1,000,000 distinct CDR3 sequences, 35% to 50% occurring once. Sequenced material: blood. The receptors come from a woman in her sixties or seventies in good health.

The gene calls are TRBV20-1 and TRBJ2-1, with D perhaps TRBD1 (6 bases). Trimming removed 5 bases from V and 3 bases from J, with 20 bases in between. Germline CDR1 DFQATT, CDR2 SNEGSKA (reference sequence). The CDR3 runs to 16 residues. The CDR3 spells CSADHPGENRYNEQFF. CDR3 sequence (DNA): TGCAGTGCTGACCACCCAGGGGAGAACCGCTACAATGAGCAGTTCTTC.

V and J are TRBV15 and TRBJ2-5; D may be TRBD2 (5 bases). The length of the CDR3 is 14 residues. Germline CDR1 LNHNV, CDR2 YYDKDF (reference sequence). V was trimmed by 3 bases and J by 2 bases, leaving 10 bases between them. CDR3: CATSRPSLQETQYF. The CDR3 DNA reads as TGTGCCACCAGCAGGCCTAGCCTACAAGAGACCCAGTACTTC.

This rearrangement joins TRBV9 to TRBJ2-1, with D possibly TRBD1 on 6 matching bases. Germline CDR1 is SGDLS and CDR2 is YYNGEE. This CDR3 spans 17 amino acids. V was pared by 0 bases and J by 8 bases, with 21 bases between. In DNA form, the CDR3 reads TGTGCCAGCAGCGTAGACCCCACAGGGATGGTTCGAGATGAGCAGTTCTTC. Protein sequence: CASSVDPTGMVRDEQFF.

The chain employs TRBV2 and TRBJ2-7, with unresolved D. In germline, CDR1 is SNHLY, CDR2 FYNNEI. This CDR3 region has 16 residues. Trimming took off 4 bases at V and 7 bases at J, with 23 bases between the two ends. In nucleotides, the CDR3 is TGTGCCAGCAGTGCCGGCTTACTAACCTCCTACAATGAGCAGTACTTC. The encoded protein is CASSAGLLTSYNEQYF.

In this sample, this clonotype turned up once. V usage is TRBV20-1 and J usage is TRBJ2-4, with 9 bases identical to TRBD1. V shed 5 bases, J shed 7 bases, and the junction held 3 bases outside the gene matches. This CDR3 is built from 12 residues. From germline, CDR1 is DFQATT and CDR2 SNEGSKA (reference sequence). Here the CDR3 reads CSAGGQGNIQYF. The CDR3 DNA reads as TGCAGTGCTGGTGGACAGGGGAACATTCAGTACTTC.

This clonotype has only a few counts. The rearrangement joins TRBV7-9 to TRBJ2-6, with D maybe TRBD1 (5 bases). The CDR3 totals 16 residues. Germline V CDR1 and CDR2: SEHNR, FQNEAQ (reference sequence). Trimming took off 2 bases at V and 0 bases at J, with 8 bases between the two ends. The CDR3 bases are TGTGCCAGCAGCTTAACAGGTTTCTCTGGGGCCAACGTCCTGACTTTC. Protein product: CASSLTGFSGANVLTF.

This clonotype has more than one count but fewer than ten. The chain recombines TRBV5-1 with TRBJ2-5, with D possibly being TRBD2 (6 bases). The V gene's germline CDR1 is SGHRS and CDR2 YFSETQ. The V end was cut by 0 bases, the J end by 4 bases, with 13 bases between. There are 15 residues in the CDR3. DNA of the CDR3: TGCGCCAGCAGCTTGGCCCCGGGAGAGGGAGAGACCCAGTACTTC. Its protein product is CASSLAPGEGETQYF.

V is TRBV20-1 and J is TRBJ1-5; D not certain. Trimming removed 0 bases from V and 3 bases from J, with 6 bases in between. CDR1 is DFQATT and CDR2 is SNEGSKA in the germline V gene (reference sequence). The length of the CDR3 is 13 residues. For the CDR3, the DNA is TGCAGTGCTAGAGACCAATACAATCAGCCCCAGCATTTT. It encodes CSARDQYNQPQHF.

The chain employs TRBV24-1 and TRBJ2-3; the D call may be TRBD1 or TRBD2 (5 bases each). The CDR3 totals 12 residues. The germline V gene has CDR1 KGHDR and CDR2 SFDVKD. V lost 9 bases to trimming and J lost 3 bases, with 9 bases between them. The DNA of the CDR3 is TGTGCCACCGGAGGACAAACAGATACGCAGTATTTT. As protein: CATGGQTDTQYF.

The chain is built from TRBV27 and TRBJ2-7; a possible D gene is TRBD1 (5 bases). This CDR3 comprises 14 residues. Between the trimmed V and J ends, which lost 7 bases and 5 bases, there was a span of 18 bases. Per the germline V gene, CDR1 is MNHEY and CDR2 is SMNVEV (reference sequence). CDR3 amino acids: CASTASAQGNEQYF. The DNA for the CDR3 is TGTGCCAGCACCGCCTCCGCCCAGGGTAACGAGCAGTACTTC.

This clonotype was seen more than once but under ten times. The chain recombines TRBV27 with TRBJ2-3; a weak D match, TRBD2 (5 bases). Germline V gene data show CDR1 as MNHEY and CDR2 as SMNVEV (reference sequence). This CDR3 is 15 amino acids long. V was trimmed by 5 bases and J by 6 bases, leaving 18 bases between them. In nucleotides, the CDR3 is TGTGCCAGCAGTATCGGTGTATCGAGAGGGGATACGCAGTATTTT. Its translation: CASSIGVSRGDTQYF.

This clonotype has just a few counts. The chain uses TRBV15 and TRBJ1-1; D is perhaps TRBD1 (5 bases). Trimming took off 3 bases at V and 2 bases at J, with 13 bases between the two ends. There are 15 residues in the CDR3. Germline V gene lookup returns CDR1 LNHNV and CDR2 YYDKDF (reference sequence). The CDR3 bases are TGTGCCACCAGCAGCTCTGGGAGGGGAAACACTGAAGCTTTCTTT. It encodes CATSSSGRGNTEAFF. The variable domain in full, completed from reference TRBV15 and TRBJ1-1, reads DAMVIQNPRYQVTQFGKPVTLSCSQTLNHNVMYWYQQKSSQAPKLLFHYYDKDFNNEADTPDNFQSRRPNTSFCFLDIRSPGLGDTAMYLCATSSSGRGNTEAFFGQGTRLTVV.

In DNA, the CDR3 is TGTGCCATCAGTCGGGAGAACACTGAAGCTTTCTTT. Translation: CAISRENTEAFF. V and J are TRBV10-3 and TRBJ1-1; D ambiguous. The CDR3 contains 12 residues. Trimming took off 5 bases at V and 1 base at J, with 5 bases between the two ends. The germline V gene has CDR1 ENHRY and CDR2 SYGVKD.

This clonotype was detected a few times. The chain combines TRBV12-3 or TRBV12-4 with TRBJ2-7, with D tentatively TRBD1 (6 bases). The CDR3 consists of 12 residues. V was shortened by 8 bases and J by 1 base, with 9 bases between the two germline ends. CDR3 loop: CASGGASYEQYF. The CDR3 DNA follows: TGTGCCAGCGGGGGCGCTTCCTACGAGCAGTACTTC.

The rearrangement uses TRBV10-1 and TRBJ2-7; maybe TRBD2 (5 bases). There are 15 residues in the CDR3. Germline CDR1 reads WNHNN; CDR2 reads SYGVQD (reference sequence). The V end lost 0 bases, the J end lost 0 bases, and 9 bases lay between the germline ends. This CDR3 is CASSESSGTSYEQYF. In DNA form, the CDR3 reads TGCGCCAGCAGTGAGTCGAGCGGAACCTCCTACGAGCAGTACTTC.

Here the CDR3 reads CSARVSITGVYEQYF. CDR3 coding DNA: TGCAGTGCTAGAGTTTCAATTACAGGGGTTTACGAGCAGTACTTC. The chain uses TRBV20-1 and TRBJ2-7, with TRBD1 matching over 7 bases. Germline V gene data show CDR1 as DFQATT and CDR2 as SNEGSKA (reference sequence). CDR3 length: 15 residues. With V trimmed by 1 base and J by 4 bases, 10 bases remained unmatched.

This rearrangement joins TRBV20-1 to TRBJ1-1, with unresolved D. CDR3 length equals 12 residues. Deletions cut 5 bases from V and 5 bases from J, with 12 bases between. Looked up from germline, CDR1 is DFQATT and CDR2 is SNEGSKA (reference sequence). The CDR3 is CSASIDPTEAFF. CDR3 nucleotide sequence: TGCAGTGCTTCCATTGATCCGACTGAAGCTTTCTTT.

This chain joins TRBV25-1 and TRBJ2-7; 10 nucleotides align to TRBD2. The J call is doubtful: the DNA matches TRBJ2-5 better. The CDR3 runs to 19 residues. CDR1 and CDR2 from the germline V gene are MGHDK and SYGVNS. The CDR3 DNA is TGTGCCAGCAGTGTAACCATTGGGAGGACTAGCGGCCCGAGGGAGACCCAGTACTTC. Its protein is CASSVTIGRTSGPRETQYF.

V is TRBV6-1 and J is TRBJ2-4; D uncertain. The DNA end is a closer match to TRBJ2-7, so the J assignment may be wrong. The CDR3 is 12 residues long. CDR1 and CDR2 from the germline V gene are MNHNS and SASEGT. The CDR3 is CASSDYRYEQYF. CDR3 in DNA: TGTGCCAGCAGTGACTATCGCTACGAGCAGTACTTC.

The rearrangement joins TRBV13 to TRBJ2-7; D perhaps matches TRBD1 (5 bases). The CDR3 spans 14 residues. Trimming took 5 bases from V and 5 from J, leaving 16 bases between them. Germline V gene data show CDR1 as PRHDT and CDR2 as FYEKMQ (reference sequence). CDR3 bases: TGTGCCAGCAGCCCCCGGGCAGGGCCTAACGAGCAGTACTTC. It encodes CASSPRAGPNEQYF.

The chain joins TRBV18 to TRBJ2-5, with D unclear. The CDR3 runs 13 residues. Germline loops: CDR1 KGHSH, CDR2 LQKENI. V gave up 5 bases and J gave up 4 bases, with 11 bases separating them. CDR3 amino acids: CASSNTVGETQYF. The CDR3 nucleotides read TGTGCCAGCTCAAACACGGTCGGAGAGACCCAGTACTTC.